This T cell receptor (beta chain) appears in the sequencing data of a study of vaccination and CD4 T cells after COVID-19. Across the study: The BNT162b2 or mRNA-1273 vaccine was given to participants in two doses. Overlapping spike peptides served as the stimulus for the cells. These peptides came from SARS-CoV-2 and from the common cold coronaviruses HCoV-NL63, HCoV-OC43 and HCoV-229E.

Germline lookup yields CDR1 MNHEY and CDR2 SVGEGT. The V segment lost 4 bases and the J segment 1 base; nucleotides outside the gene matches: 3. The CDR3 sequence is 15 residues long. At the Johns Hopkins FTIC core, DNA taken from cultured CD4+ T cells was sequenced by way of the Oncomine TCR Beta short-read assay. TCRdb reanalysed the PCR reads using MiXCR and keeps one entry per CDR3 protein. The repertoire holds some 7,000 distinct CDR3 sequences, with roughly a third as singletons. Treatment defined: roughly 10-day PBMC culture with coronavirus spike peptide pools or control peptides (ViraFEST assay). The collection of CD4+ T cells from the unexposed donor took place before the COVID-19 pandemic (2011-2018). General study points: The authors studied relatively few convalescent patients and analyzed no early post-infection timepoints.

Within the sample, this clonotype is medium-sized (0.01 to 0.1%). What it binds is not known. The receptor was isolated from a human donor in good health. The sequenced material came from CD4+ T cells from blood, cultured in vitro. The rearrangement uses TRBV6-2 or TRBV6-3 and TRBJ1-5, with 8 bases identical to TRBD1. This CDR3 is CASSSRQGSNQPQHF. CDR3 in DNA: TGTGCCAGCAGTTCCCGACAGGGGAGCAATCAGCCCCAGCATTTT.